This TCR beta chain was sequenced for a study of blood T cell repertoires in COVID-19. Study at large: The United States, Italy and Spain were the sources of the acute and convalescent COVID-19 samples. PBMCs, B-cell-depleted T cells, or T cells were the source of the cDNA or gDNA that made up the material.

Germline lookup yields CDR1 SGHTA and CDR2 FQGNSA. This CDR3 has 13 amino acids. The trim removed 3 bases at V and 3 bases at J, leaving 1 base unmatched. This clone was observed a handful of times. In the source study's methods: Reference gene primer amplification yielded estimated nucleated cell counts. Only in-frame clones appear in the TCRdb table, and some are missing; sequencing was by immunoSEQ multiplex PCR. Clonal size and the V and J genes are those of that table, whereas D and trimming came from the DNA. The data show 310,000 or so clones, about 86% seen once. The material sequenced was peripheral blood. The chain carries TRBV7-2 and TRBJ1-2; TRBD1 aligns across 7 bases. This TCR came from a woman aged 45-60 years with acute or convalescent COVID-19. For the CDR3, the DNA is TGTGCCAGCAGCTTCACAGGGGACTATGGCTACACCTTC. Its translation is CASSFTGDYGYTF.